This T cell receptor (beta chain) was documented in a study of blood T cell repertoires in COVID-19. Study information: Sites in the United States, Italy and Spain provided acute and convalescent COVID-19 samples.

Germline CDR1 reads MNHNY; CDR2 reads SVGAGI (reference sequence). V was trimmed by 2 bases and J by 15 bases, leaving 13 bases between them. The CDR3 sequence is 12 residues long. Sequencing used immunoSEQ multiplex PCR; TCRdb keeps in-frame clones, though not all of them. The data contain 150,000 to 200,000 clones, approximately 86% of them singletons. The genes are TRBV6-6 and TRBJ1-4; no definite D call. The receptor was derived from a man between 65 and 85 years old with acute or convalescent COVID-19. Sequencing used peripheral blood. Written as DNA, the CDR3 is TGTGCCAGCAGTTACCGGAGGGAAAATTTGTTTTTT. Amino acids: CASSYRRENLFF.